Listed here are 6 T cell receptor beta chains from one sample, sequenced in a study of cytomegalovirus exposure and HLA in healthy donors. PCR primers comprised 60 Vbeta and 13 Jbeta primers. Sequencing used immunoSEQ multiplex PCR; TCRdb keeps in-frame clones, though not all of them. Among some 160,000 clones listed, about four fifths were seen once. Sequencing was done on a sample of PBMCs. The source of these receptors is a male donor in good health and CMV-seropositive.

The V gene is TRBV30, the J gene TRBJ1-3; no clear D gene. The CDR3 spans 14 residues. V lost 2 bases and J lost 0, with 8 bases in between. Germline V CDR1 and CDR2: GTSNPN, SVGIG (reference sequence). The CDR3 loop is CAWSKAGSGNTIYF. The CDR3 DNA sequence: TGTGCCTGGAGTAAGGCGGGCTCTGGAAACACCATATATTTT.

The chain couples TRBV6-4 to TRBJ2-3; D may be TRBD2 (5 bases). V shed 2 bases and J shed 3 bases, with 6 bases lying between them. The CDR3 totals 13 residues. Per germline, CDR1 MRHNA and CDR2 SNTAGT. CDR3 in amino acids: CASSDRTTDTQYF. CDR3 in DNA: TGTGCCAGCAGTGACAGGACTACAGATACGCAGTATTTT.

Comment on this clone: The junction departs from germline at one end; a sequencing error may be responsible. Different DNA sequences within this sample yield the same CDR3. CDR3 sequence reads: CASSLVGTSGSNEQYF. The CDR3 DNA sequence: TGTGCCAGTAGTTTGGTAGGGACTAGCGGGAGCAACGAGCAGTACTTC. The chain carries TRBV27 and TRBJ2-7, with 14 bases identical to TRBD2. The CDR3 covers 16 residues. Germline CDR1 MNHEY, CDR2 SMNVEV (reference sequence).

This clone came up a few times. V usage is TRBV7-8 and J usage is TRBJ2-1, with 8 bases lining up with TRBD2. CDR1 SGHVS and CDR2 FQNEAQ come from the germline V gene. The CDR3 runs to 20 residues. Trimming removed 5 bases from V and 2 bases from J; junction bases left unmatched: 20. CDR3 sequence (DNA): TGTGCCAGCAGCCCCCGAAGAGCGGGAGTCCAACGAATAACCTACAATGAGCAGTTCTTC. Translating it yields CASSPRRAGVQRITYNEQFF.

This clone was recorded a few times. This chain joins TRBV5-1 and TRBJ1-2, with 8 bases matching TRBD1. This CDR3 is 13 amino acids long. V lost 2 bases and J lost 7; bases outside the gene matches: 4. The germline V gene encodes CDR1 SGHRS and CDR2 YFSETQ. CDR3 in DNA: TGCGCCAGCAGCTTACAGGGGGAAAGTGGCTACACCTTC. Translating gives CASSLQGESGYTF.

The chain carries TRBV18 and TRBJ1-4; TRBD1 matches 8 bases. V shed 4 bases and J 5 bases; nucleotides not matched to a gene: 6. CDR1 and CDR2 (germline): KGHSH, LQKENI. This CDR3 contains 15 residues. This CDR3 is CASSLRQGQNEKLFF. For the CDR3, the DNA is TGTGCCAGCTCACTTCGACAGGGGCAGAATGAAAAACTGTTTTTT.